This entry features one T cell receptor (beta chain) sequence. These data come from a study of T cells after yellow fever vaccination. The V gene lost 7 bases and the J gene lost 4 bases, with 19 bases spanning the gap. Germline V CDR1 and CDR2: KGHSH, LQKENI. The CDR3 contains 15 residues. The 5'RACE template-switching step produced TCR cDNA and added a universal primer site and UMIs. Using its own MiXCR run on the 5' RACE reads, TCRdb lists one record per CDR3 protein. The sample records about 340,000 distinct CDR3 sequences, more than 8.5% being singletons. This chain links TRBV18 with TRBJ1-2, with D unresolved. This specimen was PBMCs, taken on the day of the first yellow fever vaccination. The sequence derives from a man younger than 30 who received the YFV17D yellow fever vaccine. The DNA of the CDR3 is TGTGCCAGCTGGTTAAAAGGCCAGAGAGGCTATGGCTACACCTTC. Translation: CASWLKGQRGYGYTF.